The next 24 T cell receptor beta chains were all read from a single sample in a study of early T cells in non-severe SARS-CoV-2 infection. TCRdb used MiXCR to reprocess the 5' RACE reads, holding one entry per CDR3 protein. The data hold over 55,000 distinct CDR3 sequences, with 9.5% to 15% observed a single time. Sequenced here: whole blood, sampled at baseline. The source is an adult who was a healthcare worker with PCR-confirmed SARS-CoV-2 infection or an uninfected control (not recorded which).

This clonotype has more than one count but fewer than ten. The rearrangement uses TRBV19 and TRBJ2-7, with D possibly being TRBD1 or TRBD2 (5 bases each). The CDR3 is made up of 14 amino acids. The V gene lost 5 bases and the J gene lost 4 bases, with 15 bases spanning the gap. The germline V gene encodes CDR1 LNHDA and CDR2 SQIVND (reference sequence). The CDR3 region has the DNA TGTGCCAGTAGTTCCCCGGGACCCACATACGAGCAGTACTTC. Translation: CASSSPGPTYEQYF.

CDR3 DNA: TGCGCCAGCAGCTTGGATTTCGGTAGCTCCTACGAGCAGTACTTC. Translation gives CASSLDFGSSYEQYF. This chain joins TRBV5-1 and TRBJ2-7, with no clear D. The CDR3 is 15 amino acids. Per germline, CDR1 SGHRS and CDR2 YFSETQ. V lost 0 bases to trimming and J lost 0 bases, with 10 bases between them. Variable domain in full (rest from reference TRBV5-1 and TRBJ2-7): KAGVTQTPRYLIKTRGQQVTLSCSPISGHRSVSWYQQTPGQGLQFLFEYFSETQRNKGNFPGRFSGRQFSNSRSEMNVSTLELGDSALYLCASSLDFGSSYEQYFGPGTRLTVT.

This clonotype was counted only a few times. The genes are TRBV7-9 and TRBJ2-7, with D maybe TRBD2 (7 bases). This CDR3 has 13 residues. CDR1 and CDR2 (germline): SEHNR, FQNEAQ (reference sequence). V was cut by 4 bases and J by 5 bases, with 12 bases left in between. CDR3 nucleotide sequence: TGTGCCAGCAGCTCTACAGGGAGGGACGAGCAGTACTTC. This encodes CASSSTGRDEQYF.

At least ten counts were recorded for this clonotype. The chain couples TRBV6-2 or TRBV6-3 to TRBJ2-3, with TRBD2 identical over 14 bases. This CDR3 is 16 amino acids long. The V and J ends lost 6 bases and 5 bases, in that order; junction bases with no gene match: 7. Germline CDR1 and CDR2: MNHEY and SVGEGT. CDR3 sequence: CASRLTSGGAGDTQYF. DNA for the CDR3: TGTGCCAGCAGACTGACTAGCGGGGGGGCCGGAGATACGCAGTATTTT.

The rearrangement uses TRBV5-1 and TRBJ1-1; TRBD1 matches at 10 bases. V trimming: 9 bases; J trimming: 3 bases; junction bases outside the gene matches: 8. Germline CDR1 is SGHRS and CDR2 is YFSETQ. The CDR3 totals 14 residues. The CDR3 sequence: CATHRDRGDTEAFF. CDR3 nucleotides: TGCGCCACCCATCGGGACAGGGGAGACACTGAAGCTTTCTTT.

The rearrangement joins TRBV27 to TRBJ2-2; D is unclear. Germline V lookup: CDR1 MNHEY, CDR2 SMNVEV (reference sequence). This CDR3 contains 14 residues. Trimming stripped 3 bases from V and 3 bases from J, with 8 bases between. CDR3 DNA sequence: TGTGCCAGCAGTTTTACTCTTCACACCGGGGAGCTGTTTTTT. This translates into CASSFTLHTGELFF.

This clonotype occurred a few times. The V and J genes are TRBV10-3 and TRBJ1-4, with D uncertain. Germline V gives CDR1 ENHRY, CDR2 SYGVKD. Trimming removed 0 bases at V and 3 bases at J, with 2 bases between. CDR3 length equals 13 residues. The CDR3 DNA sequence: TGTGCCATCAGTGAGTCGGCTAATGAAAAACTGTTTTTT. It is translated as CAISESANEKLFF.

This clonotype was seen a few times. The rearrangement uses TRBV2 and TRBJ2-2; the match to TRBD2 covers 11 bases. V lost 5 bases, J lost 1 base, and 6 bases stayed unmatched. The CDR3 totals 17 residues. Germline V gene lookup returns CDR1 SNHLY and CDR2 FYNNEI. CDR3 in amino acids: CASSTGTSGLNTGELFF. CDR3 DNA: TGTGCCAGCAGTACCGGGACTAGCGGACTGAACACCGGGGAGCTGTTTTTT.

This clonotype was counted only a few times. The CDR3, as DNA: TGCAGTGCTAGAGATAGACCCGGCGGGACGCAGTATTTT. It is translated as CSARDRPGGTQYF. This chain connects TRBV20-1 to TRBJ2-3; D might be TRBD2 (5 bases). The CDR3 sequence is 13 residues long. Trimming pared 0 bases from V and 9 bases from J, leaving 13 bases between. Per the germline V gene, CDR1 is DFQATT and CDR2 is SNEGSKA (reference sequence).

The genes are TRBV21-1 and TRBJ2-3; TRBD1 is taken as the D call from the table, unchecked against the DNA. TRBV21-1 is termed a pseudogene. CDR3 length equals 20 residues. The CDR3 bases are TGTGCCAGCCCTTCACCTGACGGGGTGATTCGGGACAGGGGCACAGATACGCAGTATTTT. Residues: CASPSPDGVIRDRGTDTQYF.

Only a few counts were recorded for this clonotype. The chain links TRBV7-2 to TRBJ1-4; 9 positions agree with TRBD1. The CDR3 spans 14 residues. Germline CDR1 is SGHTA and CDR2 is FQGNSA. V dropped 5 bases and J dropped 6; count of bases not matched to a gene: 4. CDR3 in DNA: TGTGCCAGCAGCCAGGACAGGGGTTATGAAAAACTGTTTTTT. Protein product: CASSQDRGYEKLFF.

This chain connects TRBV4-3 to TRBJ2-7; D remains ambiguous. Germline V gene data show CDR1 as LGHNA and CDR2 as YSLEER. Between the trimmed V and J ends, which lost 0 bases and 4 bases, there was a span of 19 bases. The CDR3 contains 17 residues. Written as DNA, the CDR3 is TGCGCCAGCAGCCAAGATCTTAGGGCTACGGATACATACGAGCAGTACTTC. Translation gives CASSQDLRATDTYEQYF.

This clonotype was counted only a few times. The rearrangement joins TRBV18 to TRBJ2-7; D is possibly TRBD1 (6 bases). Trimming shortened V by 6 bases and J by 6 bases, and 21 bases separated the two germline ends. The CDR3 is 15 amino acids. In germline, CDR1 is KGHSH, CDR2 LQKENI. DNA of the CDR3: TGTGCCAGCTCCCGAGCGTCAGGGGCTCCGGCCGAGCAGTACTTC. Translated: CASSRASGAPAEQYF.

This clonotype was seen ten or more times. CDR3 region: CASSAGWGSGGPNTGELFF. The CDR3 DNA sequence: TGTGCCAGCAGCGCCGGCTGGGGGAGCGGGGGACCGAACACCGGGGAGCTGTTTTTT. The gene calls are TRBV9 and TRBJ2-2; 8 bases are a match to TRBD2. From germline, CDR1 is SGDLS and CDR2 YYNGEE. The CDR3 extends over 19 amino acids. J was trimmed by 0 bases and V by 3 bases; bases with no gene match: 13.

The chain is built from TRBV12-3 or TRBV12-4 and TRBJ1-2; D uncertain. CDR3 length: 16 amino acids. Trimming left V 5 bases short and J 4 bases short, with 20 bases between. CDR3 residues: CASSPLLRDSTYGYTF. The CDR3 DNA reads as TGTGCCAGCAGTCCCTTACTTCGGGATTCAACCTATGGCTACACCTTC.

The chain uses TRBV28 and TRBJ1-1; D is possibly TRBD1 (6 bases). Germline V gene data show CDR1 as MDHEN and CDR2 as SYDVKM. The CDR3 runs to 15 residues. Trimming removed 4 bases at V and 2 bases at J, with 14 bases between. CDR3 sequence reads: CASSSPGGRNTEAFF. CDR3 in DNA: TGTGCCAGCAGTTCCCCGGGGGGCCGCAACACTGAAGCTTTCTTT.

This clonotype turned up a few times. The chain employs TRBV20-1 and TRBJ1-2; TRBD1 agrees at 12 bases. The CDR3 is 15 residues long. V was pared by 5 bases and J by 2 bases, with 6 bases of the junction left unmatched. CDR1 DFQATT and CDR2 SNEGSKA come from the germline V gene (reference sequence). CDR3 sequence reads: CSARRGQGANYGYTF. The DNA of the CDR3 is TGCAGTGCTCGCCGGGGACAGGGGGCGAACTATGGCTACACCTTC.

Only a few counts were recorded for this clonotype. The chain is built from TRBV28 and TRBJ2-7; 7 bases are a match to TRBD1. CDR3 length equals 14 residues. Germline V gives CDR1 MDHEN, CDR2 SYDVKM. J gave up 4 bases and V 3 bases, and 6 bases lay outside the gene matches. The CDR3, as DNA: TGTGCCAGCAGTTTTAGGGCAGGGGGTTACGAGCAGTACTTC. Translation: CASSFRAGGYEQYF. Looking up the rest from reference TRBV28 and TRBJ2-7 gives the full variable domain: DVKVTQSSRYLVKRTGEKVFLECVQDMDHENMFWYRQDPGLGLRLIYFSYDVKMKEKGDIPEGYSVSREKKERFSLILESASTNQTSMYLCASSFRAGGYEQYFGPGTRLTVT.

This clonotype was seen more than once but under ten times. The V and J genes are TRBV6-1 and TRBJ1-5, with D tentatively TRBD1 (6 bases). The V gene lost 6 bases and the J gene lost 0 bases, with 18 bases spanning the gap. There are 17 residues in the CDR3. Germline assignment: CDR1 MNHNS and CDR2 SASEGT. Here the CDR3 reads CASRPVQGINSNQPQHF. CDR3 coding DNA: TGTGCCAGCAGACCCGTACAGGGCATCAATAGCAATCAGCCCCAGCATTTT.

The V call is TRBV6-2 or TRBV6-3, the J call TRBJ1-5; D not certain. Trimming shortened V by 5 bases and J by 4 bases, and 12 bases separated the two germline ends. The germline gives CDR1 MNHEY, CDR2 SVGEGT. The CDR3 covers 14 residues. The CDR3 loop reads CASSDEPRNQPQHF. Here the CDR3 DNA reads TGTGCCAGCAGTGATGAGCCCAGGAATCAGCCCCAGCATTTT.

This clonotype was detected only a few times. The chain joins TRBV4-3 to TRBJ2-3, with a weak D call TRBD2 (6 bases). The CDR3 runs to 16 residues. Germline values: CDR1 LGHNA, CDR2 YSLEER. The V and J ends lost 0 bases and 2 bases respectively, with 12 bases between them. The CDR3, as DNA: TGCGCCAGCAGCCAAGAATACGGGGGTTCCACAGATACGCAGTATTTT. Its protein product is CASSQEYGGSTDTQYF.

This clonotype was picked up a small number of times. The chain joins TRBV20-1 to TRBJ2-3, with 10 bases that match TRBD2. The CDR3 extends over 15 amino acids. The V segment lost 4 bases and the J segment 2 bases; nucleotides outside the gene matches: 6. Germline CDR1 DFQATT, CDR2 SNEGSKA (reference sequence). The CDR3 is CSAIPLAGTTDTQYF. The CDR3 bases are TGCAGTGCTATACCACTAGCGGGGACCACAGATACGCAGTATTTT.

Of note for this clonotype: Relative to the germline gene, one junction end is altered; a read error may explain this. The V and J genes are TRBV20-1 and TRBJ2-3; 12 bases are shared with TRBD2. The CDR3 has 16 amino acids. In germline, CDR1 is DFQATT, CDR2 SNEGSKA (reference sequence). The CDR3 loop reads CSAVGLAGTNTDTRYF. The CDR3 DNA reads TGCAGTGCAGTAGGACTAGCGGGGACCAACACAGATACGCGGTATTTT.

The chain uses TRBV3-1 and TRBJ2-1; D is perhaps TRBD1 or TRBD2 (5 bases each). The CDR3 is 16 residues long. V gave up 1 base and J gave up 6 bases, with 16 bases separating them. The germline V gene encodes CDR1 LGHDT and CDR2 YNNKEL (reference sequence). CDR3 protein: CASSQARRGHFNEQFF. Here the CDR3 DNA reads TGTGCCAGCAGCCAAGCCCGACGGGGCCATTTCAATGAGCAGTTCTTC.